A single sample gave rise to the 28 T cell receptor beta chains below, sequenced in a study of T cells in Graves' hyperthyroidism and ophthalmopathy. Amplified TCR beta CDR3 regions derived from RNA transcripts. First-round RT-PCR of the TCR CDR3 relied on the HTBI primer set. TCRdb ran MiXCR on the multiplex PCR reads and lists one entry per CDR3 protein. The table shows 75,000 to 100,000 distinct CDR3 sequences, with around 52% occurring only once. Input material: blood. The receptor set was obtained from a woman aged 40 to 49 with Graves' hyperthyroidism.

This chain uses TRBV7-2 with TRBJ1-2; D perhaps matches TRBD1 (6 bases). The CDR3 runs to 12 residues. The V gene lost 6 bases and the J gene lost 4 bases, with 9 bases spanning the gap. Germline CDR1 SGHTA, CDR2 FQGNSA. CDR3 in DNA: TGTGCCAGCAGGGGGGCTGGCTATGGCTACACCTTC. It specifies CASRGAGYGYTF.

This clonotype was found many times. The chain combines TRBV29-1 with TRBJ2-3; the D call may be TRBD1 or TRBD2 (5 bases each). V was cut by 2 bases and J by 1 base, with 13 bases left in between. The CDR3 loop spans 15 amino acids. CDR1 is SQVTM, CDR2 ANQGSEA, per germline. CDR3 nucleotides: TGCAGCGTTGAAAAAGGGGTGGGGGGCACAGATACGCAGTATTTT. This encodes CSVEKGVGGTDTQYF.

The rearrangement uses TRBV2 and TRBJ2-7; possible D gene TRBD2, 6 bases. The CDR3 is 14 amino acids. The germline V gene encodes CDR1 SNHLY and CDR2 FYNNEI. The DNA of the CDR3 is TGTGCTAAAGGGCCGTTTGGCGGGGTCTACGAGCAGTACTTC. This gives the protein CAKGPFGGVYEQYF.

This clonotype showed up many times. The gene calls are TRBV5-1 and TRBJ1-1; a weak D match, TRBD1 (5 bases). The germline V and J ends were trimmed by 0 bases and 0 bases, with 15 bases remaining between them. This CDR3 spans 17 amino acids. Germline V gives CDR1 SGHRS, CDR2 YFSETQ. The CDR3 nucleotides read TGCGCCAGCAGCTTGGAAGGGCAGGGACCTGTGAACACTGAAGCTTTCTTT. Translation gives CASSLEGQGPVNTEAFF.

This clonotype was counted only a few times. J is TRBJ2-5 and V is TRBV10-3; TRBD2 might be the D (6 bases). V was pared by 8 bases and J by 6 bases, with 19 bases between. The CDR3 is made up of 14 amino acids. Germline CDR1 is ENHRY and CDR2 is SYGVKD. Written as DNA, the CDR3 is TGTGCCATCGGAAAACAGGTTGGCGGGAAGACCCAGTACTTC. This gives the protein CAIGKQVGGKTQYF.

The genes are TRBV20-1 and TRBJ2-5, with 11 bases aligning to TRBD1. Trimming removed 8 bases from V and 5 bases from J; junction bases left unmatched: 7. CDR3 length equals 13 residues. The germline CDR1 and CDR2 sequences are DFQATT and SNEGSKA (reference sequence). CDR3 loop: CSPRTGGVETQYF. CDR3 bases: TGCAGTCCCCGGACAGGGGGCGTGGAGACCCAGTACTTC.

This clonotype occurred once. V gene TRBV25-1 combines with J gene TRBJ1-1; D is undetermined. Germline-derived CDR1 and CDR2 are MGHDK and SYGVNS. The CDR3 is 12 amino acids. Trimming removed 8 bases from V and 5 bases from J, with 12 bases in between. As DNA, the CDR3 is TGTGCCAGCTTAGTGAGATATACTGAAGCTTTCTTT. Residues: CASLVRYTEAFF.

Ten or more counts support this clonotype. The V and J genes are TRBV7-2 and TRBJ2-2; 7 positions match TRBD1. The V and J ends lost 7 bases and 2 bases, in that order; junction bases with no gene match: 7. This CDR3 contains 15 residues. In germline, CDR1 is SGHTA, CDR2 FQGNSA. The CDR3 DNA reads TGTGCCAGCAACAGGGGCGGAATTAACACCGGGGAGCTGTTTTTT. This translates into CASNRGGINTGELFF.

V usage is TRBV20-1 and J usage is TRBJ2-7, with TRBD2 matching 13 bases. This CDR3 has 17 amino acids. Germline CDR1 reads DFQATT; CDR2 reads SNEGSKA (reference sequence). V was pared by 2 bases and J by 0 bases, with 7 bases of the junction left unmatched. For the CDR3, the DNA is TGCAGTGCTAGACCCCCCGGACTAGCGGGAGTCTCCTACGAGCAGTACTTC. Translated: CSARPPGLAGVSYEQYF.

This clonotype was recorded once. The chain recombines TRBV12-3 or TRBV12-4 with TRBJ1-3; 8 positions agree with TRBD1. Trimming removed 3 bases from V and 4 bases from J; junction bases left unmatched: 5. There are 15 residues in the CDR3. The CDR3 sequence is CASSLGRGQGNTIYF. CDR3 coding DNA: TGTGCCAGCAGTTTGGGCAGGGGGCAAGGAAACACCATATATTTT.

In its sample, this clonotype was seen many times. This chain joins TRBV20-1 and TRBJ2-5, with 10 bases aligning to TRBD2. Trimming at V came to 5 bases and at J to 1 base, leaving 7 bases not matched to a gene. The CDR3 consists of 15 residues. CDR1 and CDR2 from the germline V gene are DFQATT and SNEGSKA (reference sequence). The CDR3 nucleotides are TGCAGTGCTGGTGGACTAGCGGTGGGCCAAGAGACCCAGTACTTC. Protein product: CSAGGLAVGQETQYF.

This clonotype was detected many times. V usage is TRBV6-5 and J usage is TRBJ1-5; no reliable D call. The CDR3 runs 15 residues. V lost 5 bases and J lost 0, with 11 bases in between. From germline, CDR1 is MNHEY and CDR2 SVGAGI. The CDR3 loop is CASSHTGYSNQPQHF. The DNA of the CDR3 is TGTGCCAGCAGTCACACTGGCTATAGCAATCAGCCCCAGCATTTT.

This sequence joins TRBV7-8 and TRBJ1-4, with D perhaps matching TRBD1 (6 bases). The V and J ends lost 11 bases and 7 bases respectively, with 11 bases between them. The CDR3 consists of 11 residues. CDR1 is SGHVS and CDR2 is FQNEAQ in the germline V gene. The DNA of the CDR3 is TGTGCCTGGGGGCGGAGTGAAAAACTGTTTTTT. Amino acids: CAWGRSEKLFF.

At least ten counts were recorded for this clonotype. This rearrangement joins TRBV6-6 to TRBJ2-7; the D call may be TRBD1 or TRBD2 (5 bases each). Germline V lookup: CDR1 MNHNY, CDR2 SVGAGI (reference sequence). The CDR3 is 17 residues long. V shed 6 bases and J shed 2 bases, with 23 bases lying between them. The CDR3 DNA sequence: TGTGCCAGCAGACGCTCCTTTCCCGGGACGCCAGCCTACGAGCAGTACTTC. Translating gives CASRRSFPGTPAYEQYF.

The table lists this clonotype with many counts. The chain employs TRBV6-1 and TRBJ2-7, with TRBD2 identical over 15 bases. V dropped 3 bases and J dropped 4; count of bases not matched to a gene: 7. Looked up from germline, CDR1 is MNHNS and CDR2 is SASEGT. The CDR3 loop spans 17 amino acids. DNA for the CDR3: TGTGCCAGCAGTGACGGACTAGCGGGAGGGCCCCGGTACGAGCAGTACTTC. Its protein is CASSDGLAGGPRYEQYF.

For this clonotype: A junction boundary mismatches the germline segment, possibly from a read error. V and J are TRBV7-3 and TRBJ1-1; a possible D gene is TRBD1 (6 bases). The CDR3 sequence is 16 residues long. Germline V gene sequence: CDR1 SGHTA, CDR2 FQGTGA. This chain's CDR3 is CASSPKKQGVNTEALF. The CDR3 coding sequence is TGTGCCAGCTCACCGAAGAAACAGGGAGTGAACACTGAAGCTCTCTTT. The whole variable domain, filled in from reference TRBV7-3 and TRBJ1-1, reads GAGVSQTPSNKVTEKGKYVELRCDPISGHTALYWYRQSLGQGPEFLIYFQGTGAADDSGLPNDRFFAVRPEGSVSTLKIQRTERGDSAVYLCASSPKKQGVNTEALFGQGTRLTVV.

V and J are TRBV29-1 and TRBJ1-2, with 9 bases matching TRBD1. The CDR3 sequence is 12 residues long. J gave up 3 bases and V 8 bases, and 4 bases lay outside the gene matches. The V gene's germline CDR1 is SQVTM and CDR2 ANQGSEA. As DNA, the CDR3 is TGCAGCTTAGACAGGGGGGACTATGGCTACACCTTC. It specifies CSLDRGDYGYTF.

V and J are TRBV7-3 and TRBJ2-2, with D unresolved. Germline-derived CDR1 and CDR2 are SGHTA and FQGTGA. The CDR3 extends over 16 amino acids. Between the trimmed V and J ends, which lost 4 bases and 4 bases, there was a span of 16 bases. The CDR3 reads CASSSESPPATGELFF. CDR3 DNA: TGTGCCAGCAGCTCTGAGTCCCCACCGGCCACCGGGGAGCTGTTTTTT.

J is TRBJ1-2 and V is TRBV7-2; 9 bases are a match to TRBD1. The CDR3 length is 14 residues. Germline V gene sequence: CDR1 SGHTA, CDR2 FQGNSA. The V and J ends lost 3 bases and 4 bases, in that order; junction bases with no gene match: 3. DNA of the CDR3: TGTGCCAGCAGCTTTGAGGGACAGGGCTATGGCTACACCTTC. Protein sequence: CASSFEGQGYGYTF.

This clonotype appeared many times. The CDR3 region is CASSYARGDTGELFF. The CDR3 DNA reads TGTGCCAGCAGTTACGCGAGGGGGGACACCGGGGAGCTGTTTTTT. This chain connects TRBV6-6 to TRBJ2-2; possibly TRBD1 or TRBD2 for D (6 bases each). The CDR3 runs to 15 residues. The germline V and J ends were trimmed by 2 bases and 3 bases, with 10 bases remaining between them. Germline CDR1 reads MNHNY; CDR2 reads SVGAGI (reference sequence).

Notes on this clonotype: The junction does not match germline at one end; this may be a read error. V is TRBV24-1 and J is TRBJ1-1; D is possibly TRBD1 (5 bases). Germline lookup yields CDR1 KGHDR and CDR2 SFDVKD. The CDR3 has 13 residues. Here the CDR3 DNA reads TGTGCCACCAGTGGACCAGGGAGCACTGAGGCTTTCTTT. This translates into CATSGPGSTEAFF.

This clonotype was observed once. The chain recombines TRBV10-3 with TRBJ1-6; D not resolved. The CDR3 is made up of 13 amino acids. Trimming cost V 8 bases and J 8 bases, with 13 bases left between them. In germline, CDR1 is ENHRY, CDR2 SYGVKD. In DNA form, the CDR3 reads TGTGCCATCGGCTCAGCGGGAGATTCACCCCTCCACTTT. Its translation: CAIGSAGDSPLHF.

The CDR3 coding sequence is TGTGCCAGCAGCGTAGGTGGGGGGGAGACCCAGTACTTC. Translation: CASSVGGGETQYF. The genes are TRBV9 and TRBJ2-5; D is perhaps TRBD2 (6 bases). Per germline, CDR1 SGDLS and CDR2 YYNGEE. The ends were cut back, 0 bases at V and 5 bases at J, with 8 bases in the middle. The CDR3 is 13 amino acids.

In this sample, this clonotype turned up many times. The chain links TRBV5-6 to TRBJ2-7; the D gene is possibly TRBD1 (6 bases). Germline V CDR1 and CDR2: SGHDT, YYEEEE. V was pared by 6 bases and J by 3 bases, with 13 bases between. CDR3 length: 13 amino acids. This CDR3 is CASMGDTFYEQYF. In nucleotides, the CDR3 is TGTGCCAGCATGGGGGACACTTTCTACGAGCAGTACTTC.

The chain joins TRBV24-1 to TRBJ2-5, with 11 bases aligning to TRBD1. Germline-derived CDR1 and CDR2 are KGHDR and SFDVKD. The CDR3 spans 14 residues. Trimming at V came to 4 bases and at J to 5 bases, leaving 2 bases not matched to a gene. In DNA, the CDR3 is TGTGCCACCAGTGAAGGGACAGGGGGGGAGACCCAGTACTTC. This codes for CATSEGTGGETQYF.

This clonotype was found many times. CDR3 DNA sequence: TGTGCCAGCAGCTTGAGACGGGGGTGGGATTCACCCCTCCACTTT. It codes for CASSLRRGWDSPLHF. This sequence joins TRBV7-3 and TRBJ1-6; TRBD1 might be the D (5 bases). Germline values: CDR1 SGHTA, CDR2 FQGTGA. There are 15 residues in the CDR3. V lost 3 bases to trimming and J lost 8 bases, with 14 bases between them.

As DNA, the CDR3 is TGTGCCAGCAGTTTTGGGCAGGGGCGAGGTGGCTACACCTTC. It yields the protein CASSFGQGRGGYTF. This rearrangement joins TRBV12-3 or TRBV12-4 to TRBJ1-2, with D tentatively TRBD1 (6 bases). The CDR3 has 14 residues. The V end was cut by 3 bases, the J end by 7 bases, with 15 bases between.

The chain employs TRBV12-3 or TRBV12-4 and TRBJ2-7; D is uncertain. The CDR3 length is 13 residues. The germline V and J ends were trimmed by 2 bases and 0 bases, with 5 bases remaining between them. The CDR3 spells CASSLYPSYEQYF. In DNA form, the CDR3 reads TGTGCCAGCAGTTTATACCCCTCCTACGAGCAGTACTTC.